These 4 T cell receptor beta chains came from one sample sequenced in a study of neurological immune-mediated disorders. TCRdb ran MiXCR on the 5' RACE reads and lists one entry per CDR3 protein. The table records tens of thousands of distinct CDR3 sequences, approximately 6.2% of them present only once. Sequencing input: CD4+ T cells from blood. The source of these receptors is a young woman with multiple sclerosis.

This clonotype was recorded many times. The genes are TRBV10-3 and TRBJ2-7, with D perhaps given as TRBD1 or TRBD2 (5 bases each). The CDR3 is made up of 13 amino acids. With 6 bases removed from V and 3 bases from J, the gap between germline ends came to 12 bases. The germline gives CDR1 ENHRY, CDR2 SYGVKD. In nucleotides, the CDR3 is TGTGCCATCAGAGGGGACCGAAGCTACGAGCAGTACGTC. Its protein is CAIRGDRSYEQYV.

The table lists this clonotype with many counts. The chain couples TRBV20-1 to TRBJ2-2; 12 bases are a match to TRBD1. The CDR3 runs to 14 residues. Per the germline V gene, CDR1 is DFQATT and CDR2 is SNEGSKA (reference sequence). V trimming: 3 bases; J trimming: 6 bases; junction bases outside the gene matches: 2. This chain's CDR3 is CSARGQGAAGELFF. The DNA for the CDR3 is TGCAGTGCTAGGGGACAGGGGGCGGCCGGGGAGCTGTTTTTT.

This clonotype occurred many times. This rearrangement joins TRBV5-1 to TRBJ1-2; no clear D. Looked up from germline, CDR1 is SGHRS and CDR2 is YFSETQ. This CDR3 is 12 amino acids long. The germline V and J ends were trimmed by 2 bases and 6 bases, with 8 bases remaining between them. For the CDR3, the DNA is TGCGCCAGCAGCTTCCAGTCGGATGGCTACACCTTC. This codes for CASSFQSDGYTF.

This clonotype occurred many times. The CDR3 region is CASSLWPYEQYF. CDR3 sequence (DNA): TGTGCCAGCAGTTTATGGCCCTACGAGCAGTACTTC. The chain joins TRBV28 to TRBJ2-7; no definite D call. The CDR3 sequence is 12 residues long. V was clipped by 0 bases and J by 2 bases, with 2 bases between them. Germline V gene lookup returns CDR1 MDHEN and CDR2 SYDVKM.